Given below is one TCR beta chain in context. Antigen specificity is unknown. This record belongs to a study of CXCR3-negative and CXCR3-positive naive CD8 T cells. Study-wide results and caveats: CXCR3-positive naive cells had TRB CDR3s that were more hydrophobic than CXCR3-negative naive cells had.

In preparing the TRB cDNA libraries, 5' RACE with UMI labels was used. TCRdb reanalyzed the 5' RACE reads and collapses them to one entry per CDR3 protein, without DNA. The sample holds around 60,000 distinct CDR3 sequences. The CDR3 runs 12 residues. The sequenced sample was naive CXCR3+ CD8+ T cells from blood. Subset noted: CD45RO-CCR7+CD27+CD95- naive CD8+ T cells expressing CXCR3 (TNR3+). V and J are TRBV12-3 or TRBV12-4 and TRBJ1-1. The origin of this receptor is a human donor in good health. Some clones in this sample may be carry-over from other donors' samples. The CDR3 loop is CASSFGSTEAFF.